Following are 10 T cell receptor beta chains from one sample sequenced in a study. TCRdb reprocessed the RT-PCR reads via MiXCR and lists one record per CDR3 protein. Of hundreds of thousands of distinct CDR3 sequences in the sample, 11% to 15% were seen once. Sequencing was performed on memory CD4+ T cells from blood. The origin of the receptors is a female donor in good health, serving as a healthy control.

This clonotype was found a few times. The chain recombines TRBV5-1 with TRBJ2-7; 7 bases agree with TRBD1. Germline loops: CDR1 SGHRS, CDR2 YFSETQ. V shed 4 bases and J 6 bases; nucleotides not matched to a gene: 10. The CDR3 has 14 residues. The CDR3 loop reads CASSEGTDFPEQYF. CDR3 sequence (DNA): TGCGCCAGCAGCGAGGGGACAGACTTTCCCGAGCAGTACTTC.

This clonotype was found many times. The chain is built from TRBV5-1 and TRBJ1-2, with TRBD1 matching 11 bases. CDR1 is SGHRS, CDR2 YFSETQ, per germline. The junction had 12 bases not matched to a gene; V was cut back by 6 bases and J by 8 bases. This CDR3 spans 15 amino acids. The CDR3, as DNA: TGCGCCAGCACCCATCCGGGACAGGGGGTTAAGGGCTACACCTTC. It codes for CASTHPGQGVKGYTF. Combining the CDR3 with reference TRBV5-1 and TRBJ1-2 gives the whole variable domain KAGVTQTPRYLIKTRGQQVTLSCSPISGHRSVSWYQQTPGQGLQFLFEYFSETQRNKGNFPGRFSGRQFSNSRSEMNVSTLELGDSALYLCASTHPGQGVKGYTFGSGTRLTVV.

With regard to this clonotype: A read error may be the cause here, since a much bigger clone is one base away. The chain employs TRBV20-1 and TRBJ1-2, with D possibly matching TRBD1 (5 bases). The CDR3 runs to 12 residues. V was pared by 8 bases and J by 6 bases, with 16 bases between. Looked up from germline, CDR1 is DFQATT and CDR2 is SNEGSKA (reference sequence). The CDR3 is CSRGRGDHGYTF. The CDR3 DNA is TGCAGTAGAGGACGGGGCGATCATGGCTACACCTTC.

This clonotype was counted ten times or more. This CDR3 reads CSVDQGGYNEQFF. CDR3 nucleotide sequence: TGCAGCGTTGATCAGGGGGGATACAATGAGCAGTTCTTC. The chain has TRBV29-1 and TRBJ2-1, with D maybe TRBD1 (7 bases). The V gene lost 3 bases and the J gene lost 4 bases, with 10 bases spanning the gap. CDR3 size: 13 residues. CDR1 SQVTM and CDR2 ANQGSEA come from the germline V gene.

The V and J genes are TRBV7-6 and TRBJ1-5, with 7 bases identical to TRBD1. The CDR3 sequence is 16 residues long. Germline assignment: CDR1 SGHVS and CDR2 FNYEAQ. V gave up 5 bases and J gave up 5 bases; unmatched junction bases: 12. The CDR3 DNA sequence: TGTGCCAGCAGCCAAGGGACAGCGAACCTATATCAGCCCCAGCATTTT. It codes for CASSQGTANLYQPQHF. Variable domain in full (rest from reference TRBV7-6 and TRBJ1-5): GAGVSQSPRYKVTKRGQDVALRCDPISGHVSLYWYRQALGQGPEFLTYFNYEAQQDKSGLPNDRFSAERPEGSISTLTIQRTEQRDSAMYRCASSQGTANLYQPQHFGDGTRLSIL.

The rearrangement joins TRBV5-1 to TRBJ2-2, with 9 bases aligning to TRBD2. CDR3 length: 15 residues. V gave up 4 bases and J gave up 4 bases; unmatched junction bases: 5. Germline assignment: CDR1 SGHRS and CDR2 YFSETQ. The CDR3 DNA reads as TGCGCCAGCAGCCTTAGCGGGAGATCCACCGGGGAGCTGTTTTTT. Its translation: CASSLSGRSTGELFF.

J is TRBJ1-6 and V is TRBV30; D is undetermined. This CDR3 contains 11 residues. Looked up from germline, CDR1 is GTSNPN and CDR2 is SVGIG (reference sequence). V gave up 4 bases and J gave up 7 bases, with 5 bases separating them. The CDR3 nucleotides read TGTGCCTGGAAAAAAAATTCACCCCTCCACTTT. This codes for CAWKKNSPLHF.

This clonotype was seen a few times. The V call is TRBV10-3, the J call TRBJ2-1; 11 bases align to TRBD2. The CDR3 covers 17 residues. J gave up 0 bases and V 0 bases, and 1 base lay outside the gene matches. Looked up from germline, CDR1 is ENHRY and CDR2 is SYGVKD. CDR3 coding DNA: TGTGCCATCAGTGAGTCCCTAGCGGGGGGCTCCTACAATGAGCAGTTCTTC. This gives the protein CAISESLAGGSYNEQFF.

Here the CDR3 DNA reads TGCAGTGCTAGAGCGGTAGGGGTAGCGGGCATTTATTACAATGAGCAGTTCTTC. Residues: CSARAVGVAGIYYNEQFF. The V and J genes are TRBV20-1 and TRBJ2-1, with TRBD2 matching 7 bases. The length of the CDR3 is 18 residues. Looked up from germline, CDR1 is DFQATT and CDR2 is SNEGSKA (reference sequence). Unmatched junction bases numbered 16, after V lost 1 base and J lost 4 bases.

This clonotype came up many times. V usage is TRBV10-3 and J usage is TRBJ1-2; tentatively, D is TRBD1 (5 bases). Germline V gene lookup returns CDR1 ENHRY and CDR2 SYGVKD. CDR3 size: 17 residues. V lost 0 bases and J lost 0, with 14 bases in between. DNA for the CDR3: TGTGCCATCAGTGAGTCCGGGCAGGGTTCAGCTAACTATGGCTACACCTTC. As protein: CAISESGQGSANYGYTF.